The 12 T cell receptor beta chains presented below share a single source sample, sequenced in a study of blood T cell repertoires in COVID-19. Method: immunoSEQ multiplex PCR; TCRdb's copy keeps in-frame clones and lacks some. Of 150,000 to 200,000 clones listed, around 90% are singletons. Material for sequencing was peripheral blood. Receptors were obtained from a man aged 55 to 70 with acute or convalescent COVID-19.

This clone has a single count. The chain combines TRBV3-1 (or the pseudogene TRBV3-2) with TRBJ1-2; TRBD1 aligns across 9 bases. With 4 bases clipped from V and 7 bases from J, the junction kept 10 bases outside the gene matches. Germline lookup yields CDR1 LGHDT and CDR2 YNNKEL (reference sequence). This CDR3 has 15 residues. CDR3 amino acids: CASSPYRDRDAGYTF. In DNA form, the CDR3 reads TGTGCCAGCAGCCCTTACCGGGACAGGGATGCTGGCTACACCTTC.

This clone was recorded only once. In nucleotides, the CDR3 is TGTGCCAGCAGGGCGGGACAGATAAGGGGAGATACGCAGTATTTT. This codes for CASRAGQIRGDTQYF. V is TRBV5-8 and J is TRBJ2-3; maybe TRBD1 (7 bases). This CDR3 has 15 amino acids. V lost 5 bases and J lost 5, with 18 bases in between. From germline, CDR1 is SGHTS and CDR2 YDEGEE.

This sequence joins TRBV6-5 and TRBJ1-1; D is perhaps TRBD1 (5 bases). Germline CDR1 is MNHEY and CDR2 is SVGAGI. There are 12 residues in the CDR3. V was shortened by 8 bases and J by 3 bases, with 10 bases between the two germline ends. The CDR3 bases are TGTGCCAGCCGTCGACAGTACACTGAAGCTTTCTTT. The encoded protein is CASRRQYTEAFF.

CDR3 DNA: TGTGCCAGCAGCTTGGGGACAGTAAGGAACACTGAAGCTTTCTTT. Translated, it gives CASSLGTVRNTEAFF. The V call is TRBV5-5, the J call TRBJ1-1; possibly TRBD1 for D (6 bases). This CDR3 is built from 15 residues. Trimming cost V 0 bases and J 1 base, with 10 bases left between them. Germline CDR1 SGHKS, CDR2 YYEKEE (reference sequence). The full variable domain, its missing parts supplied by reference TRBV5-5 and TRBJ1-1, is DAGVTQSPTHLIKTRGQQVTLRCSPISGHKSVSWYQQVLGQGPQFIFQYYEKEERGRGNFPDRFSARQFPNYSSELNVNALLLGDSALYLCASSLGTVRNTEAFFGQGTRLTVV.

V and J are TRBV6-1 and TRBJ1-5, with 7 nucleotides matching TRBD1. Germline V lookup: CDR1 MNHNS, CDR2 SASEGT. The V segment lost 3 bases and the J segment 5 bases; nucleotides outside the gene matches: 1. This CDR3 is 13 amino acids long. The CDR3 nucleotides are TGTGCCAGCAGTGACAGGGGGGATCAGCCCCAGCATTTT. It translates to CASSDRGDQPQHF.

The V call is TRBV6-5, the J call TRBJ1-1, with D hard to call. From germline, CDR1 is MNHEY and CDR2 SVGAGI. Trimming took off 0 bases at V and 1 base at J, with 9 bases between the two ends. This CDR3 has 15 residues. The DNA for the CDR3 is TGTGCCAGCAGTTACTCGAATACGGGGAACACTGAAGCTTTCTTT. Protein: CASSYSNTGNTEAFF.

CDR3 sequence (DNA): TGTGCCACCAGTGATTTGCTCGGAGGGGTGGAAAAACTGTTTTTT. It is translated as CATSDLLGGVEKLFF. The chain has TRBV24-1 and TRBJ1-4, with D possibly matching TRBD1 (5 bases). Germline lookup yields CDR1 KGHDR and CDR2 SFDVKD. V gave up 0 bases and J gave up 8 bases, with 12 bases separating them. This CDR3 spans 15 amino acids.

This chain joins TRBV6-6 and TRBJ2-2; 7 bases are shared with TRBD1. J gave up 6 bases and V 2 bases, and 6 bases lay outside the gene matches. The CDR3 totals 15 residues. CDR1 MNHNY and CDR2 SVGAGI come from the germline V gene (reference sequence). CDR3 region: CASSYPQGTAGELFF. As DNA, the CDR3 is TGTGCCAGCAGTTACCCACAGGGGACCGCCGGGGAGCTGTTTTTT.

The chain's CDR3 is CATRQGGGTGELFF. CDR3 sequence (DNA): TGTGCCACCCGACAGGGCGGTGGCACCGGGGAGCTGTTTTTT. The V and J genes are TRBV6-4 and TRBJ2-2, with TRBD1 matching over 7 bases. Trimming cost V 10 bases and J 4 bases; bases outside gene matches: 9. The length of the CDR3 is 14 residues. The germline CDR1 and CDR2 sequences are MRHNA and SNTAGT.

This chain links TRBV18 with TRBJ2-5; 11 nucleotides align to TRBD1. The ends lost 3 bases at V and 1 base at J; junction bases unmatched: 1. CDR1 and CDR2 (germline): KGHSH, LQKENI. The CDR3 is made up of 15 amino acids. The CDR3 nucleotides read TGTGCCAGCTCACCCGGGACAGGGGGCCAAGAGACCCAGTACTTC. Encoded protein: CASSPGTGGQETQYF.

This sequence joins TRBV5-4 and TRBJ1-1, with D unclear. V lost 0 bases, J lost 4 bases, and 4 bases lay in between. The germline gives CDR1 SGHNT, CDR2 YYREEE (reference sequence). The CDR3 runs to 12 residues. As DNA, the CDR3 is TGTGCCAGCAGCTTGGATATCACTGAAGCTTTCTTT. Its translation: CASSLDITEAFF.

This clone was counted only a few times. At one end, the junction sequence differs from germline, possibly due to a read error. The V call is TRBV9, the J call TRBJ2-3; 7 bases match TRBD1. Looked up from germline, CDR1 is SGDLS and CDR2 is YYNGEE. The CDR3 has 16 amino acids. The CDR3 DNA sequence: TGTGCCAGCACCGTAGGGGGACAGCACGGCACAGATACGCAGTATTTT. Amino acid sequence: CASTVGGQHGTDTQYF.